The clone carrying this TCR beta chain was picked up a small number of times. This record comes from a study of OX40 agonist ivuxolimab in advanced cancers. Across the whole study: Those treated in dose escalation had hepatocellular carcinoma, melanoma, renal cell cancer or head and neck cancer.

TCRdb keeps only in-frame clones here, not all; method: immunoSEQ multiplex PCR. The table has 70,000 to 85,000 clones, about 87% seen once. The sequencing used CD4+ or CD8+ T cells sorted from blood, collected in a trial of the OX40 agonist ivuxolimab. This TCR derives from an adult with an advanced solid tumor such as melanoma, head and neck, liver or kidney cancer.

The CDR3 DNA is TGTGCCAGCTCAATTACAGGGTCGGTCACTGAAGCTTTCTTT. The encoded protein is CASSITGSVTEAFF. The chain has TRBV18 and TRBJ1-1; weak D call: TRBD1 (6 bases). V was trimmed by 5 bases and J by 4 bases, leaving 14 bases between them. The CDR3 consists of 14 residues. Germline V gene data show CDR1 as KGHSH and CDR2 as LQKENI.